Listed here are 31 T cell receptor beta chains from one sample, sequenced in a study of preoperative IRX-2 immunotherapy in early breast cancer. The treatment denotes: preoperative locoregional IRX-2 cytokine immunotherapy. TCRdb's copy holds only in-frame clones and misses some; the assay was immunoSEQ multiplex PCR. The repertoire consists of roughly 24,000 clones, with about 75% occurring once and the leading ten covering less than 7.5%. The sequencing used lymph node tissue, collected after IRX-2 immunotherapy. The source is a human donor with breast cancer.

The V call is TRBV19, the J call TRBJ2-2; perhaps TRBD1 as D (6 bases). Deletions cut 7 bases from V and 4 bases from J, with 22 bases between. Germline CDR1 and CDR2: LNHDA and SQIVND (reference sequence). This CDR3 comprises 17 residues. As DNA, the CDR3 is TGTGCCAGTATTCACCGGGACAAGACGTTATCCACCGGGGAGCTGTTTTTT. This translates into CASIHRDKTLSTGELFF.

J is TRBJ2-3 and V is TRBV11-3; 15 bases are shared with TRBD2. CDR1 SGHNT and CDR2 YENEEA come from the germline V gene. V was clipped by 3 bases and J by 5 bases; unmatched bases: 6. The CDR3 is 17 residues long. The CDR3 DNA reads as TGTGCCAGCAGCTTCTACGGACTAGCGGGAGGGAGAGATACGCAGTATTTT. Its protein product is CASSFYGLAGGRDTQYF.

This clone showed up just a few times. This chain connects TRBV6-8 to TRBJ2-7; D might be TRBD1 (5 bases). The V and J ends lost 6 bases and 7 bases respectively, with 13 bases between them. This CDR3 contains 12 residues. CDR1 is MNHGY and CDR2 is SAAAGT in the germline V gene. The CDR3 nucleotides read TGTGCCAGCAGCGACAGCTCCCTGGAGCAGTACTTC. Translated: CASSDSSLEQYF.

The chain couples TRBV6-8 to TRBJ1-1; TRBD1 agrees at 8 bases. Germline CDR1 and CDR2: MNHGY and SAAAGT. The ends lost 5 bases at V and 4 bases at J; junction bases unmatched: 3. The CDR3 loop spans 13 amino acids. The DNA for the CDR3 is TGTGCCAGCAGTCTCACAGGGGGCACTGAAGCTTTCTTT. The encoded protein is CASSLTGGTEAFF.

This chain connects TRBV18 to TRBJ2-5, with TRBD1 matching over 7 bases. CDR3 length equals 14 residues. V trimming: 4 bases; J trimming: 4 bases; junction bases outside the gene matches: 6. CDR1 is KGHSH, CDR2 LQKENI, per germline. CDR3 sequence (DNA): TGTGCCAGCTCACAAGAGACAGGGAGAGAGACCCAGTACTTC. This translates into CASSQETGRETQYF.

The V gene is TRBV15, the J gene TRBJ1-2, with 10 bases matching TRBD1. Trimming cost V 5 bases and J 5 bases; bases outside gene matches: 8. This CDR3 contains 15 residues. Germline CDR1 and CDR2: LNHNV and YYDKDF (reference sequence). The CDR3 region has the DNA TGTGCCACCAGCGAGGGGACAGGGGTTGGTTATGGCTACACCTTC. The encoded protein is CATSEGTGVGYGYTF.

V is TRBV19 and J is TRBJ2-2; no reliable D call. The CDR3 is 12 residues long. CDR1 is LNHDA, CDR2 SQIVND, per germline (reference sequence). V was trimmed by 0 bases and J by 8 bases, leaving 4 bases between them. The CDR3 spells CASSIDGGELFF. The CDR3 DNA reads as TGTGCCAGTAGTATAGATGGGGGGGAGCTGTTTTTT.

This clone occurred once. This chain connects TRBV5-1 to TRBJ2-7; 9 bases match TRBD1. This CDR3 has 15 residues. CDR1 and CDR2 from the germline V gene are SGHRS and YFSETQ. With 1 base clipped from V and 6 bases from J, the junction kept 8 bases outside the gene matches. CDR3 DNA: TGCGCCAGCAGCTTGAGATGGGACAGGGTTAGCGAGCAGTACTTC. Amino acids: CASSLRWDRVSEQYF.

The V and J genes are TRBV19 and TRBJ1-2; D gene uncertain. Germline values: CDR1 LNHDA, CDR2 SQIVND (reference sequence). V was cut by 3 bases and J by 0 bases, with 8 bases left in between. The CDR3 consists of 14 residues. The CDR3 protein is CASSMKAANYGYTF. The CDR3 coding sequence is TGTGCCAGTAGTATGAAGGCAGCTAACTATGGCTACACCTTC.

The rearrangement joins TRBV7-1 to TRBJ1-5; D is unclear. TRBV7-1 is identified as an open reading frame with a role that is uncertain. This CDR3 contains 14 residues. Trimming took off 3 bases at V and 3 bases at J, with 9 bases between the two ends. CDR3 DNA: TGTGCCAGCAGCTCGCAACAGCTCAATCAGCCCCAGCATTTT. It encodes CASSSQQLNQPQHF.

The chain carries TRBV30 and TRBJ1-4; 9 bases align to TRBD1. The CDR3 loop spans 14 amino acids. Germline loops: CDR1 GTSNPN, CDR2 SVGIG (reference sequence). Trimming at V came to 2 bases and at J to 7 bases, leaving 5 bases not matched to a gene. CDR3 bases: TGTGCCTGGAGTACAGGGGGCGCAGGTGAAAAACTGTTTTTT. Protein sequence: CAWSTGGAGEKLFF.

The chain combines TRBV6-8 with TRBJ2-3, with 8 bases lining up with TRBD1. This CDR3 is 15 amino acids long. Trimming took 5 bases from V and 1 from J; bases not matched to a gene: 5. Germline V gives CDR1 MNHGY, CDR2 SAAAGT. The CDR3 sequence is CASSPSTGGTDTQYF. The CDR3, as DNA: TGTGCCAGCAGTCCATCGACAGGGGGCACAGATACGCAGTATTTT.

This chain connects TRBV28 to TRBJ2-7; D possibly corresponds to TRBD1 (6 bases). The CDR3 extends over 16 amino acids. V dropped 1 base and J dropped 1 base, with 14 bases sitting between them. Looked up from germline, CDR1 is MDHEN and CDR2 is SYDVKM. CDR3 nucleotide sequence: TGTGCCAGCAGTTTATATTGGACAGTTCTATCCTACGAGCAGTACTTC. This encodes CASSLYWTVLSYEQYF.

The chain has TRBV12-5 and TRBJ2-1, with 8 nucleotides matching TRBD2. This CDR3 has 15 residues. Germline V gene data show CDR1 as LGHNT and CDR2 as FRNRAP. Trimming cost V 5 bases and J 9 bases; bases outside gene matches: 12. The CDR3 nucleotides are TGTGCTAGTGGTCCACCGGGACTAGAGGGTGGTGAGCAGTTCTTC. Protein sequence: CASGPPGLEGGEQFF. Full variable domain (outside the CDR3, taken from reference TRBV12-5 and TRBJ2-1): DARVTQTPRHKVTEMGQEVTMRCQPILGHNTVFWYRQTMMQGLELLAYFRNRAPLDDSGMPKDRFSAEMPDATLATLKIQPSEPRDSAVYFCASGPPGLEGGEQFFGPGTRLTVL.

This clone was seen just once. The gene calls are TRBV18 and TRBJ1-2; D uncertain. Germline lookup yields CDR1 KGHSH and CDR2 LQKENI. V lost 0 bases to trimming and J lost 0 bases, with 8 bases between them. The CDR3 sequence is 15 residues long. The CDR3 bases are TGTGCCAGCTCACCACCTTCAAGAACTAACTATGGCTACACCTTC. Translated: CASSPPSRTNYGYTF. The entire variable domain, with the rest obtained from reference TRBV18 and TRBJ1-2, is as follows: NAGVMQNPRHLVRRRGQEARLRCSPMKGHSHVYWYRQLPEEGLKFMVYLQKENIIDESGMPKERFSAEFPKEGPSILRIQQVVRGDSAAYFCASSPPSRTNYGYTFGSGTRLTVV.

The chain has TRBV7-7 and TRBJ2-5; D uncertain. V was cut by 3 bases and J by 5 bases, with 13 bases left in between. CDR1 is SSHAT and CDR2 is FNYEAQ in the germline V gene (reference sequence). This CDR3 has 14 amino acids. The chain's CDR3 is CASSLKTNPETQYF. The DNA for the CDR3 is TGTGCCAGCAGCTTGAAGACGAATCCGGAGACCCAGTACTTC.

The CDR3 protein is CASSGSSLLNEQFF. The DNA of the CDR3 is TGCGCCAGCAGCGGGAGTTCCTTACTCAATGAGCAGTTCTTC. The genes are TRBV10-2 and TRBJ2-1; D is perhaps TRBD2 (6 bases). Germline CDR1 is WSHSY and CDR2 is SAAADI. The V end was cut by 6 bases, the J end by 6 bases, with 15 bases between. The CDR3 has 14 residues.

This clone was seen only once. The CDR3 DNA reads as TGTGCCAGCAGCTTTCCTTCTACAGCCTACAATGAGCAGTTCTTC. As protein: CASSFPSTAYNEQFF. V and J are TRBV11-1 and TRBJ2-1; D remains unclear. The CDR3 runs to 15 residues. CDR1 SGHAT and CDR2 FQDESV come from the germline V gene (reference sequence). V lost 3 bases to trimming and J lost 2 bases, with 11 bases between them.

This CDR3 is CASRSRLSGAHEKLFF. CDR3 DNA: TGTGCCAGCAGATCCCGCCTTTCCGGGGCTCATGAAAAACTGTTTTTT. The gene calls are TRBV6-8 and TRBJ1-4; tentatively, D is TRBD1 (5 bases). V was pared by 6 bases and J by 6 bases, with 20 bases between. The CDR3 runs 16 residues. Germline assignment: CDR1 MNHGY and CDR2 SAAAGT.

This clone was detected once. J is TRBJ2-1 and V is TRBV6-9; 9 bases are shared with TRBD2. CDR1 and CDR2 (germline): MNHGY, SVAAGI. The CDR3 runs to 14 residues. Losses at the gene ends were 6 bases for V and 8 bases for J; bases not matched to a gene: 8. The CDR3 loop reads CASRLAGVMDEQFF. For the CDR3, the DNA is TGTGCCAGCAGACTAGCGGGTGTGATGGATGAGCAGTTCTTC.

J is TRBJ1-2 and V is TRBV6-8; TRBD1 is a possible D gene (5 bases). The germline V gene encodes CDR1 MNHGY and CDR2 SAAAGT. Trimming pared 6 bases from V and 8 bases from J, leaving 13 bases between. The CDR3 runs 12 residues. CDR3 nucleotides: TGTGCCAGCAGCCCTGCGGGGCTGGGCTACACCTTC. This encodes CASSPAGLGYTF.

V and J are TRBV9 and TRBJ2-7, with D possibly being TRBD1 or TRBD2 (5 bases each). The CDR3 has 15 amino acids. The germline V gene encodes CDR1 SGDLS and CDR2 YYNGEE. V lost 2 bases to trimming and J lost 0 bases, with 12 bases between them. The CDR3 DNA is TGTGCCAGCAGCGTTAGGGACCGAGTCTCCTACGAGCAGTACTTC. Translation: CASSVRDRVSYEQYF.

In DNA form, the CDR3 reads TGCGCCAGCAGTGAGTTAAGGGAGAGTGGCTACACCTTC. Its translation: CASSELRESGYTF. The chain recombines TRBV10-2 with TRBJ1-2; no firm D call. The CDR3 has 13 residues. CDR1 and CDR2 (germline): WSHSY, SAAADI. V was shortened by 1 base and J by 7 bases, with 10 bases between the two germline ends.

The CDR3 protein is CASSLASSLTANYGYTF. In DNA, the CDR3 is TGCGCCAGCAGCTTGGCGTCAAGTTTGACAGCTAACTATGGCTACACCTTC. The chain employs TRBV5-1 and TRBJ1-2; tentative D call: TRBD1 (5 bases). Germline CDR1 and CDR2: SGHRS and YFSETQ. Trimming removed 0 bases at V and 0 bases at J, with 15 bases between. This CDR3 comprises 17 residues.

The J gene is TRBJ2-7, the V gene TRBV7-1; D is unresolved. TRBV7-1 counts as an open reading frame of uncertain function. The V end lost 4 bases, the J end lost 3 bases, and 16 bases lay between the germline ends. CDR3 length equals 15 residues. The CDR3 nucleotides are TGTGCCAGCAGCTTAGATCAGGCAAGGATCTACGAGCAGTACTTC. Its translation: CASSLDQARIYEQYF.

The chain employs TRBV7-4 and TRBJ2-3; D uncertain. Trimming shortened V by 2 bases and J by 0 bases, and 3 bases separated the two germline ends. The V gene's germline CDR1 is SGHVT and CDR2 SQSDAQ. The CDR3 extends over 13 amino acids. CDR3 residues: CASSLLSTDTQYF. CDR3 bases: TGTGCCAGCAGCTTACTTAGCACAGATACGCAGTATTTT.

The chain carries TRBV7-6 and TRBJ2-1, with 9 bases aligning to TRBD1. The germline gives CDR1 SGHVS, CDR2 FNYEAQ. CDR3 length equals 15 residues. The J segment lost 9 bases and the V segment lost 1 base, leaving 7 bases of the junction unmatched. The DNA for the CDR3 is TGTGCCAGCAGCTTAGTCACGGGACAGGGTGGTGAGCAGTTCTTC. This gives the protein CASSLVTGQGGEQFF. Supplemented by reference TRBV7-6 and TRBJ2-1, the full variable domain reads GAGVSQSPRYKVTKRGQDVALRCDPISGHVSLYWYRQALGQGPEFLTYFNYEAQQDKSGLPNDRFSAERPEGSISTLTIQRTEQRDSAMYRCASSLVTGQGGEQFFGPGTRLTVL.

V is TRBV11-3 and J is TRBJ2-5; 8 bases are shared with TRBD1. V shed 5 bases and J 4 bases; nucleotides not matched to a gene: 9. Germline-derived CDR1 and CDR2 are SGHNT and YENEEA. The CDR3 extends over 15 amino acids. CDR3 bases: TGTGCCAGCAGCCTTGGGACAGGTGTGGGAGAGACCCAGTACTTC. Translated, it gives CASSLGTGVGETQYF. Drawing the rest from reference TRBV11-3 and TRBJ2-5, the complete variable domain is EAGVVQSPRYKIIEKKQPVAFWCNPISGHNTLYWYLQNLGQGPELLIRYENEEAVDDSQLPKDRFSAERLKGVDSTLKIQPAELGDSAVYLCASSLGTGVGETQYFGPGTRLLVL.

The chain has TRBV28 and TRBJ2-5; the D call may be TRBD1 or TRBD2 (7 bases each). The CDR3 is 16 residues long. Germline V gives CDR1 MDHEN, CDR2 SYDVKM. The ends were cut back, 4 bases at V and 0 bases at J, with 15 bases in the middle. The CDR3 region is CASSSAGQRYQETQYF. CDR3 in DNA: TGTGCCAGCAGTTCAGCGGGACAGCGGTACCAAGAGACCCAGTACTTC.

The chain joins TRBV7-1 to TRBJ1-3, with D possibly TRBD1 on 6 matching bases. TRBV7-1 falls under the ORF class, with uncertain function. The CDR3 runs to 16 residues. Trimming pared 5 bases from V and 0 bases from J, leaving 14 bases between. This CDR3 is CASSRGHSSSGNTIYF. CDR3 DNA sequence: TGTGCCAGCAGCCGGGGACATTCGAGCTCTGGAAACACCATATATTTT.

The rearrangement joins TRBV7-6 to TRBJ2-2; no clear D gene. This CDR3 has 16 residues. The germline V gene has CDR1 SGHVS and CDR2 FNYEAQ. The V and J ends lost 2 bases and 2 bases respectively, with 12 bases between them. CDR3 nucleotide sequence: TGTGCCAGCAGCTTATTTGGACCCACCAACACCGGGGAGCTGTTTTTT. It specifies CASSLFGPTNTGELFF.